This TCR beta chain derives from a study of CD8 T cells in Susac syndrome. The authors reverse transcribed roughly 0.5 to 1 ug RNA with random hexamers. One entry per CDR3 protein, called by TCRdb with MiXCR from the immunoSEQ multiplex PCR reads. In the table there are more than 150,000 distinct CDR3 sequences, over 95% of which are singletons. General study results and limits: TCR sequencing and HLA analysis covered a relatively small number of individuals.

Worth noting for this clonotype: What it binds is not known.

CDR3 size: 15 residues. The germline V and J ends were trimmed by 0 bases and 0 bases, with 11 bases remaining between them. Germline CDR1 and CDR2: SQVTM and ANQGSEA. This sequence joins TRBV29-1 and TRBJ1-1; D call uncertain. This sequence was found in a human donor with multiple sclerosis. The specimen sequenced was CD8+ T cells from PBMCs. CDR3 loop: CSVEDRRILNTEAFF. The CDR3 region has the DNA TGCAGCGTTGAAGATCGACGGATACTGAACACTGAAGCTTTCTTT.